This T cell receptor (beta chain) was recovered during a study of early T cells in non-severe SARS-CoV-2 infection (dated by TCRdb to about 2021). About the investigation overall: Because TCR sequencing relied on bulk RNA taken from unsorted whole blood, pairing of alpha and beta chains was not possible. Overall study outcomes, separate from this receptor: VDJdb matching was skewed toward anti-spike CD8 responses, so virus-specific expansions were likely underestimated and private and CD4 specificities were missed.

The study was a case-control design nested within a healthcare worker cohort in London, UK, with weekly nasopharyngeal swab PCR tests and blood sampling. Healthcare workers were recruited during the week of the UK lockdown, between 23 and 31 March 2020, and followed weekly for up to 16 weeks. This clonotype was recorded many times. Its specific antigen is unknown. Per-base quality was not reported, and no clone a single base away is much larger than it. Per the germline V gene (reference sequence), SEHNR is the CDR1 and FQNEAQ is the CDR2. Trimming costs V 1 base and J 9 bases, and their ends lie 13 bases apart. CDR3 length: 15 amino acids, cysteine to phenylalanine. The kept DNA is CDR3 alone, 45 bases in frame from the first base. Library preparation employed 5' RACE. Sequencing was performed on a NextSeq 500. The TCR library protocol attached unique molecular identifiers to individual cDNA molecules to correct for sequencing error and PCR bias. TCR alpha and beta chains were both sequenced, and the abundances of alpha and beta sequences in each sample were closely correlated with each other. As for the original processing: Decombinator V4 was used to annotate TCR sequences for V gene, J gene and CDR3. TCRs were defined as expanded if a significant change between any two time points was detected under a Poisson model with p below 0.0001. TCR abundances were normalised to the total number of TCRs sequenced per sample and were expressed as counts per million. MAIT TCRs were defined by TRAV1-2 paired with TRAJ12, TRAJ20 or TRAJ33, and iNKT TCRs by TRAV10 paired with TRAJ18. VDJdb, accessed on 1 November 2021, was searched for TCRs annotated for CMV, EBV and SARS-CoV-2, and TCRs annotated for more than one antigen were excluded. TCRdb reprocessed the public reads (quality trimming at Q25 with fastp, clone calling with MiXCR) and kept in-frame beta chains. Entries that share a CDR3 protein sequence are merged under the most common genes and DNA. TCRdb's processing, not the authors', yielded these V and J calls. A total of roughly 93,000 distinct CDR3 sequences appear in this sample, 8% to 13% of them only once. The ten top clones hold around 5.1% of the sample.

This TCR was recovered from an adult who was a healthcare worker with PCR-confirmed SARS-CoV-2 infection or an uninfected control (not recorded which). The chain was built from TRBV7-9 and TRBJ1-6; the D gene assignment is ambiguous. The source material was whole blood. The CDR3 protein sequence reads: CASSLGSGLGSPLHF. The DNA sequence is given as TGTGCCAGCAGCTTAGGATCGGGTCTGGGTTCACCCCTCCACTTT. The entire variable domain, with the stretches around the CDR3 drawn from the reference TRBV7-9 and TRBJ1-6 proteins, is DTGVSQNPRHKITKRGQNVTFRCDPISEHNRLYWYRQTLGQGPEFLTYFQNEAQLEKSRLLSDRFSAERPKGSFSTLEIQRTEQGDSAMYLCASSLGSGLGSPLHFGNGTRLTVT.